Listed below are T cell receptor beta chains from one sample, sequenced in a study of blood T cell repertoires in COVID-19. Sequencing used immunoSEQ multiplex PCR; TCRdb keeps in-frame clones, though not all of them. The sample records a few hundred thousand clones, around four fifths being singletons. Sample: peripheral blood. These receptors were collected from a man aged 45-60 years with active or convalescent COVID-19. Both conserved end residues are part of each CDR3. The D gene is left open where the match is weak. Clone size is not always given. Where it is, it says once, few, many or a class for expanded clones.

>TRBD1|TRBJ1-1|TRBV4-1|-
TGCGCCAGCAGACCGGGACAGGGGAAGGGGGCTGAAGCTTTCTTT
CASRPGQGKGAEAFF
>TRBD1|TRBJ1-1|TRBV19|once
TGTGCCAGTAGTAAGAGGACAGGCGACACTGAAGCTTTCTTT
CASSKRTGDTEAFF
>TRBD2|TRBJ2-2|TRBV24-1|-
TGTGCCACCAGTGATTTGAGCTCGGGGGAGGGCCCCCAGGGGGAGCTGTTTTTT
CATSDLSSGEGPQGELFF
>-|TRBJ2-3|TRBV24-1|-
TGTGCCACCAGTGAACCAGGGACTGGGGCAGATACGCAGTATTTT
CATSEPGTGADTQYF
>TRBD2|TRBJ2-3|TRBV5-6|-
TGTGCCAGCAGCTTGGACCGAACTAGCGGGGGGGCTGATACGCAGTATTTT
CASSLDRTSGGADTQYF
>TRBD1|TRBJ2-3|TRBV2|-
TGTGCCAGCATCGTGAAGACAGGGTACCCAGATACGCAGTATTTT
CASIVKTGYPDTQYF
>TRBD1|TRBJ1-1|TRBV7-9|many
TGTGCCAGCAGCTTAGCTTCGGGACAGGGGGTAGCTTTCTTT
CASSLASGQGVAFF
>-|TRBJ1-2|TRBV5-5|-
TGTGCCAGCAGCTTGGAGGGGAACTATGGCTACACCTTC
CASSLEGNYGYTF
>TRBD1|TRBJ2-7|TRBV18|-
TGTGCCAGCTCCCCGGGCAGGGGGCCGCGGGGGCAGTACTTC
CASSPGRGPRGQYF
>-|TRBJ2-3|TRBV24-1|-
TGTGCCACCAGTGGTTCTACGCTCGACACAGATACGCAGTATTTT
CATSGSTLDTDTQYF
>TRBD1|TRBJ2-6|TRBV11-3|-
TGTGCCAGCAGCTTGACCGGGACAGGGGGCTCTGGGGCCAACGTCCTGACTTTC
CASSLTGTGGSGANVLTF
>-|TRBJ1-3|TRBV5-5|-
TGTGCCAGCAGCTTATTGGGCCAAAACACCATATATTTT
CASSLLGQNTIYF
>TRBD2|TRBJ2-7|TRBV6-5|-
TGTGCCAGCCTGACAAGCGGGACCTACGAGCAGTACTTC
CASLTSGTYEQYF
>TRBD1|TRBJ1-3|TRBV15|few
TGTGCCACCAGCGTAGACAGGGGATACTCTGGAAACACCATATATTTT
CATSVDRGYSGNTIYF
>-|TRBJ1-6|TRBV30|-
TGTGCCTGGAGTGTTCCAACATCCTATAATTCACCCCTCCACTTT
CAWSVPTSYNSPLHF
>TRBD1|TRBJ1-5|TRBV19|-
TGTGCCAGTAGCACCCTGGGACAGGGAAATTCCAATCAGCCCCAGCATTTT
CASSTLGQGNSNQPQHF
>TRBD1|TRBJ1-5|TRBV7-2|-
TGTGCCAGCAGCCCCTGGACAGGCCCCGCCGGTAGCAATCAGCCCCAGCATTTT
CASSPWTGPAGSNQPQHF
>-|TRBJ2-4|TRBV7-3|once
TGTGCCAGCAGCTCGTCGGGGAACTCAAACATTCAGTACTTC
CASSSSGNSNIQYF
>-|TRBJ1-5|TRBV27|once
TGTGCCAGCAGCCTTGGGGGGGGTCAGCCCCAGCATTTT
CASSLGGGQPQHF
>TRBD1|TRBJ2-5|TRBV5-8|-
TGTGCCAGCAGCAAAGGGGACAGGGAAGGAGAGACCCAGTACTTC
CASSKGDREGETQYF
>-|TRBJ1-3|TRBV7-9|-
TGTGCCAGCAGCCTAGATGGCGGGGTGCCTGGAAACACCATATATTTT
CASSLDGGVPGNTIYF
>-|TRBJ2-4|TRBV19|-
TGTGCCAGTACTGAAAGGGGATTGGGGACAACGGGAACCAAAAACATTCAGTACTTC
CASTERGLGTTGTKNIQYF
>TRBD1|TRBJ1-6|TRBV5-4|-
TGTGCCAGCAGCTTGGACAGGGGGCGGAATTCACCCCTCCACTTT
CASSLDRGRNSPLHF
>TRBD2|TRBJ2-5|TRBV30|-
TGTGCCTGGAGTGTACCAAGGACTAGCGGGGAAGAGACCCAGTACTTC
CAWSVPRTSGEETQYF
>TRBD1|TRBJ1-4|TRBV3-1/TRBV3-2|-
TGTGCCAGCAGCCAAGAGGGACAGGCGGGGGAAAAACTGTTTTTT
CASSQEGQAGEKLFF
>-|TRBJ2-5|TRBV4-3|-
TGCGCCAGCAGCCAAGATATTGGAGCGGGTTCGTTCAAGGAGACCCAGTACTTC
CASSQDIGAGSFKETQYF
>-|TRBJ1-4|TRBV10-2|-
TGCGCCAGCAGTGGGCAGGGTAGTGCTAATGAAAAACTGTTTTTT
CASSGQGSANEKLFF
>-|TRBJ1-1|TRBV18|-
TGTGCCAGCTCACCGGTCCAGGGGCGGAACACTGAAGCTTTCTTT
CASSPVQGRNTEAFF
>TRBD1|TRBJ2-1|TRBV11-2|-
TGTGCCAGCAGCTTAGATCACCCTGACAGGGCCCCCTACAATGAGCAGTTCTTC
CASSLDHPDRAPYNEQFF
>TRBD1|TRBJ1-1|TRBV5-6|few
TGTGCCAGCAGCGCCGTGGACAGGCGGGTTGAAGCTTTCTTT
CASSAVDRRVEAFF
>TRBD2|TRBJ2-7|TRBV5-1|-
TGCGCCAGCAGCCCGTCCACGGGAGGGTTCGAGCAGTACTTC
CASSPSTGGFEQYF
>-|TRBJ1-1|TRBV12-3/TRBV12-4|-
TGTGCCAGCACTACAGGGTATACGACTGAAGCTTTCTTT
CASTTGYTTEAFF
>-|TRBJ2-2|TRBV27|-
TGTGCCAGCAGCCCCCAGGGGTTTAACACCGGGGAGCTGTTTTTT
CASSPQGFNTGELFF
>TRBD1|TRBJ1-1|TRBV2|-
TGTGCCAGCAGTCTGGACAGGGGGGAAGCTTTCTTT
CASSLDRGEAFF
>TRBD2|TRBJ2-3|TRBV30|-
TGTGCCTGGAGTCCTCTAGCGGGGAGCACAGATACGCAGTATTTT
CAWSPLAGSTDTQYF
>TRBD1|TRBJ1-5|TRBV3-1/TRBV3-2|-
TGTGCCAGCAGCCAAGGGACAGGGGGACAGCCCCAGCATTTT
CASSQGTGGQPQHF
>-|TRBJ1-5|TRBV5-6|-
TGTGCCAGCAGCTTGAGAGGTTATAGCAATCAGCCCCAGCATTTT
CASSLRGYSNQPQHF
>TRBD2|TRBJ2-3|TRBV3-1/TRBV3-2|-
TGTGCCAGCTGGGCGGGGGGGCCGGATACGCAGTATTTT
CASWAGGPDTQYF
>TRBD1|TRBJ1-1|TRBV11-2|-
TGTGCCAGCAGCTCTCACAGGGGGCCCATGGCCGAAGCTTTCTTT
CASSSHRGPMAEAFF
>TRBD1|TRBJ2-7|TRBV12-3/TRBV12-4|-
TGTGCCAGCAATTACAGGGGTTGGGAGCAGTACTTC
CASNYRGWEQYF
>-|TRBJ1-1|TRBV11-2|once
TGTGCCAGCAGGGAACACAGGGTGGCTGAAGCTTTCTTT
CASREHRVAEAFF
>TRBD2|TRBJ2-1|TRBV12-5|-
TGTGCTAGTGCTGGTAGCGGGACCCCCGGCGAGCAGTTCTTC
CASAGSGTPGEQFF
>TRBD1|TRBJ2-3|TRBV6-5|-
TGTGCCAGCAGCGACCGGGACAGGGGGCTAGATACGCAGTATTTT
CASSDRDRGLDTQYF
>-|TRBJ2-7|TRBV2|-
TGTGCCAGCATTGGTGTCAACAAAAGGGGCGAGCAGTACTTC
CASIGVNKRGEQYF
>-|TRBJ1-3|TRBV6-5|-
TGTGCCAGCAAGAAGCAGGGACAATCTGGAAACACCATATATTTT
CASKKQGQSGNTIYF
>-|TRBJ2-7|TRBV12-3/TRBV12-4|-
TGTGCCAGCAGTGGGGGGAAGTACGAGCAGTACTTC
CASSGGKYEQYF
>TRBD1|TRBJ2-7|TRBV9|-
TGTGCCAGCAGCGTAGAACAGGGGGCCTACGAGCAGTACTTC
CASSVEQGAYEQYF
>-|TRBJ1-1|TRBV11-2|few
TGTGCCAGCAGCTTAGGTGGAGTGGTTTCTGAAGCTTTCTTT
CASSLGGVVSEAFF
>-|TRBJ2-2|TRBV2|-
TGTGCCAGCAGGGGGCTCGGGGAGCTGTTTTTT
CASRGLGELFF
>TRBD2|TRBJ2-1|TRBV11-2|-
TGTGCCAGCAGCTTAGTAGCGGGGTCCAATGAGCAGTTCTTC
CASSLVAGSNEQFF
>-|TRBJ2-3|TRBV21-1|-
TGTGCCAGCAGCACGAGAACGGGACAAGAGCAACTAGCGGACCGCACAGATACGCAGTATTTT
CASSTRTGQEQLADRTDTQYF
>-|TRBJ2-1|TRBV13|-
TGTGCCAGCAGCTTAAGGGGCGATGAGCAGTTCTTC
CASSLRGDEQFF
>-|TRBJ2-1|TRBV9|-
TGTGCCAGCAGCCGTAGCGCCTACAATGAGCAGTTCTTC
CASSRSAYNEQFF
>TRBD1|TRBJ1-2|TRBV19|few
TGTGCCAGTAGTCTTCGACAGGGGGGTGGCTATGGCTACACCTTC
CASSLRQGGGYGYTF